This TCR beta chain was observed in a study of CD8 T cells in ankylosing spondylitis. The study's findings and limits: A TCR beta motif made of about 8 highly homologous variants seemed typical of ankylosing spondylitis blood. The disease-linked clones had a CD8+ phenotype and low blood frequencies. Clones tied to disease were said to be significantly enriched in matched ankylosing spondylitis synovial fluid. Past research had described some motif variants in reactive arthritis synovial fluid and blood.

Quantitative 5'-RACE with molecular barcodes produced the TCR beta libraries. TCRdb re-derived calls from the 5' RACE reads in MiXCR, one entry per CDR3 protein. This repertoire shows 200,000 to 250,000 distinct CDR3 sequences, about 7.3% found once; its top ten account for more than 13%. This clonotype was found many times. What it binds is not known. Germline loops: CDR1 MNHEY, CDR2 SMNVEV (reference sequence). Trimming took off 2 bases at V and 0 bases at J, with 5 bases between the two ends. The CDR3 sequence is 13 residues long. The V call is TRBV27, the J call TRBJ2-7; no definite D call. The clonotype originates from a male donor with ankylosing spondylitis. The sample taken for sequencing was blood, either unsorted or a sorted T cell fraction (not recorded which). In DNA form, the CDR3 reads TGTGCCAGCAGTTTAGCCCCCTCCTACGAGCAGTACTTC. Protein product: CASSLAPSYEQYF.